Listed here are 9 T cell receptor beta chains from one sample, sequenced in a study of immune evolution from preneoplasia to lung adenocarcinoma. Assay used: immunoSEQ multiplex PCR; TCRdb lists only in-frame clones, some missing. This table holds around 7,000 clones, approximately 78% found once. The sequenced sample consisted of FFPE adjacent normal lung tissue. These receptors were taken from a person aged 55-85 years with lung adenocarcinoma.

This clone was detected only a few times. The rearrangement joins TRBV11-1 to TRBJ1-5; weak D call: TRBD1 (5 bases). This CDR3 has 14 residues. V was clipped by 1 base and J by 4 bases, with 8 bases between them. CDR1 is SGHAT and CDR2 is FQDESV in the germline V gene (reference sequence). Written as DNA, the CDR3 is TGTGCCAGCAGCTTAGGGGGCACGAATCAGCCCCAGCATTTT. This encodes CASSLGGTNQPQHF.

This clone was seen a handful of times. This chain joins TRBV5-1 and TRBJ1-1; D gene unclear. V lost 2 bases and J 14 bases, leaving 19 bases between the germline ends. CDR1 SGHRS and CDR2 YFSETQ come from the germline V gene. There are 13 residues in the CDR3. CDR3 in DNA: TGCGCCAGCAGCTTTAGTAGGACTGATGGCCCCTTCTTT. Protein: CASSFSRTDGPFF.

By share of the sample, this clone is large. Here the CDR3 reads CASIPRATEAFF. For the CDR3, the DNA is TGTGCCAGCATCCCGAGGGCGACTGAAGCTTTCTTT. The chain has TRBV21-1 and TRBJ1-1. TRBV21-1 is marked as a pseudogene. The CDR3 spans 12 residues.

V is TRBV18 and J is TRBJ2-2; maybe TRBD1 (6 bases). Per germline, CDR1 KGHSH and CDR2 LQKENI. This CDR3 has 17 residues. V lost 3 bases to trimming and J lost 0 bases, with 14 bases between them. This chain's CDR3 is CASSPEADSPNTGELFF. The CDR3 DNA sequence: TGTGCCAGCTCACCCGAAGCGGACAGCCCGAACACCGGGGAGCTGTTTTTT. Full variable domain (outside the CDR3, taken from reference TRBV18 and TRBJ2-2): NAGVMQNPRHLVRRRGQEARLRCSPMKGHSHVYWYRQLPEEGLKFMVYLQKENIIDESGMPKERFSAEFPKEGPSILRIQQVVRGDSAAYFCASSPEADSPNTGELFFGEGSRLTVL.

The chain links TRBV6-6 to TRBJ2-2; unclear D gene. V was pared by 1 base and J by 3 bases, with 6 bases between. The CDR3 has 14 amino acids. CDR1 is MNHNY, CDR2 SVGAGI, per germline (reference sequence). The CDR3 region is CASSYYGYTGELFF. The CDR3 region has the DNA TGTGCCAGCAGTTACTACGGCTACACCGGGGAGCTGTTTTTT.

This clone is medium-sized. The V gene is TRBV6-5, the J gene TRBJ2-6; D remains ambiguous. Germline V CDR1 and CDR2: MNHEY, SVGAGI. The CDR3 is 15 residues long. Trimming took off 4 bases at V and 2 bases at J, with 9 bases between the two ends. DNA for the CDR3: TGTGCCAGCAGTTCAGGATTAGCTGGGGCCAACGTCCTGACTTTC. Protein: CASSSGLAGANVLTF.

This clone was counted a few times. This sequence joins TRBV7-2 and TRBJ1-4, with 8 bases aligning to TRBD1. The CDR3 runs 16 residues. V shed 2 bases, J shed 7 bases, and the junction held 9 bases outside the gene matches. The germline CDR1 and CDR2 sequences are SGHTA and FQGNSA. In DNA, the CDR3 is TGTGCCAGCAGCTTATCCTCAGGGGGCTTTGGTGAAAAACTGTTTTTT. Its protein product is CASSLSSGGFGEKLFF. Combining the CDR3 with reference TRBV7-2 and TRBJ1-4 gives the whole variable domain GAGVSQSPSNKVTEKGKDVELRCDPISGHTALYWYRQSLGQGLEFLIYFQGNSAPDKSGLPSDRFSAERTGGSVSTLTIQRTQQEDSAVYLCASSLSSGGFGEKLFFGSGTQLSVL.

This CDR3 reads CASSPGLGMNTEAFF. The CDR3 bases are TGTGCCAGCAGCCCTGGGCTGGGCATGAACACTGAAGCTTTCTTT. The chain recombines TRBV7-3 with TRBJ1-1; D not resolved. The CDR3 consists of 15 residues. Germline lookup yields CDR1 SGHTA and CDR2 FQGTGA. V lost 5 bases and J lost 0, with 13 bases in between.

This clone has only one observation. This rearrangement joins TRBV7-2 to TRBJ1-2; 10 nucleotides match TRBD1. From germline, CDR1 is SGHTA and CDR2 FQGNSA. CDR3 size: 13 residues. The V segment lost 7 bases and the J segment 7 bases; nucleotides outside the gene matches: 6. CDR3 protein: CASTDRDRGGYTF. The CDR3 DNA follows: TGTGCCAGCACCGACCGGGACAGGGGTGGCTACACCTTC.